Given below is one TCR beta chain in context. The germline gives CDR1 SGHDT, CDR2 YYEEEE. This CDR3 has 15 amino acids. The ends lost 3 bases at V and 3 bases at J; junction bases unmatched: 3. The sample originates from a study of blood T cell repertoires in COVID-19. Across the study: There were acute and convalescent COVID-19 samples, and they came from the United States, Italy and Spain. Sample material is recorded as cDNA or gDNA derived from T cells, B-cell-depleted T cells, or PBMCs.

The authors' processing: Researchers report that nucleated cell counts were estimated from reference gene primer amplification. Repertoires were generated with immunoSEQ multiplex PCR, while TCRdb's copy carries only in-frame clones and drops some. Clone size and V and J calls were adopted from that table, with D and trimming inferred from the DNA. The repertoire consists of 150,000 to 200,000 clones, with 65% to 85% occurring once and the leading ten covering over 5%. The sample consisted of peripheral blood. This chain joins TRBV5-6 and TRBJ2-1; 10 bases are shared with TRBD1. The TCR originated in a woman younger than 45 with acute or convalescent COVID-19. This CDR3 is CASSSGTGVYNEQFF. In DNA, the CDR3 is TGTGCCAGCAGCTCCGGGACAGGGGTCTACAATGAGCAGTTCTTC.